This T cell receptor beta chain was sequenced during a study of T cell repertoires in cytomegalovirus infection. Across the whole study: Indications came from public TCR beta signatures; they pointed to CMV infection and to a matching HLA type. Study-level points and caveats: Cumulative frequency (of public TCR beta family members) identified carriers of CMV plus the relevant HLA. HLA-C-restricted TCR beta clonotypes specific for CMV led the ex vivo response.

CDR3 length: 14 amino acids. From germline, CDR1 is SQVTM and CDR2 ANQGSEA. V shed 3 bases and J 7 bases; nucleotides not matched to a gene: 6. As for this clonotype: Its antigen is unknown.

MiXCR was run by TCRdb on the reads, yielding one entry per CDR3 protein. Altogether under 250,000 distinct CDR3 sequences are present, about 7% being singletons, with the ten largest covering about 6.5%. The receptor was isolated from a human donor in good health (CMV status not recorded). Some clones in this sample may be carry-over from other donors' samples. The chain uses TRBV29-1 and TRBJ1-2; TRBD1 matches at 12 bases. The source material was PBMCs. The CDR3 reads CSVEVGQGARGYTF. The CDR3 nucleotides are TGCAGCGTTGAGGTGGGACAGGGGGCGCGTGGCTACACCTTC.